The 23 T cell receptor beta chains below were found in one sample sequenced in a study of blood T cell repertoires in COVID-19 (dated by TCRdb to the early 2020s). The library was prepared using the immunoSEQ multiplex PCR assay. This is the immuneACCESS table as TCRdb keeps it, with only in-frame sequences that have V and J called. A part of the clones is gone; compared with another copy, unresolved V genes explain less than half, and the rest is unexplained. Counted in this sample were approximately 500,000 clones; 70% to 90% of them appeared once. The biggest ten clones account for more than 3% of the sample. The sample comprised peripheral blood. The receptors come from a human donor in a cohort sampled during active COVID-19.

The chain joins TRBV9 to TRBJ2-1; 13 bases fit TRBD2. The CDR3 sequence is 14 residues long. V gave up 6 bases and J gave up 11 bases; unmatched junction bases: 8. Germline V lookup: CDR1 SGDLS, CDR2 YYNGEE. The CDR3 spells CASTGRLAGGQQFF. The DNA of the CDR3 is TGTGCCAGCACCGGTCGACTAGCGGGAGGTCAGCAGTTCTTC. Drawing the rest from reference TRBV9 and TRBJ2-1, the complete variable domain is DSGVTQTPKHLITATGQRVTLRCSPRSGDLSVYWYQQSLDQGLQFLIQYYNGEERAKGNILERFSAQQFPDLHSELNLSSLELGDSALYFCASTGRLAGGQQFFGPGTRLTVL.

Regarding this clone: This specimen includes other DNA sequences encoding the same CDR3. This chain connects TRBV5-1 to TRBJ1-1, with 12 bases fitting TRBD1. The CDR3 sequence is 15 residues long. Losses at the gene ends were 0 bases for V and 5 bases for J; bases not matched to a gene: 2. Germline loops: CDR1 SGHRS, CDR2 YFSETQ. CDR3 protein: CASSLEGQGATEAFF. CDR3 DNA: TGCGCCAGCAGCTTGGAGGGACAGGGGGCTACTGAAGCTTTCTTT. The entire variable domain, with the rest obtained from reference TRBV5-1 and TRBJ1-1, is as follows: KAGVTQTPRYLIKTRGQQVTLSCSPISGHRSVSWYQQTPGQGLQFLFEYFSETQRNKGNFPGRFSGRQFSNSRSEMNVSTLELGDSALYLCASSLEGQGATEAFFGQGTRLTVV.

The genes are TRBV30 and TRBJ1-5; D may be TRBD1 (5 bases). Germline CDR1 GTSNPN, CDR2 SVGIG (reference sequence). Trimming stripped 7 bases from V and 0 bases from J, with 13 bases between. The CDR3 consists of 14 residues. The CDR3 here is CALGRDDSNQPQHF. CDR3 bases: TGTGCCTTGGGCAGGGATGATAGCAATCAGCCCCAGCATTTT.

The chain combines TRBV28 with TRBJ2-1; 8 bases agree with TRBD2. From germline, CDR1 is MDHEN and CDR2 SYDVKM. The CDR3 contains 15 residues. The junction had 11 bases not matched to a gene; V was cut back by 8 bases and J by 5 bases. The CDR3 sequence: CASEEAGGIHNEQFF. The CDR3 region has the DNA TGTGCCAGCGAGGAGGCGGGAGGAATCCACAATGAGCAGTTCTTC.

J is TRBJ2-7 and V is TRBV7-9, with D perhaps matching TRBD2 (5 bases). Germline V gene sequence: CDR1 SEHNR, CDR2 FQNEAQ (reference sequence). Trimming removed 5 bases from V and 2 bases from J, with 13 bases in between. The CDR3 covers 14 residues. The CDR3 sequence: CASSLIASAYEQYF. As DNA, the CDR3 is TGTGCCAGCAGCCTTATAGCGAGCGCCTACGAGCAGTACTTC. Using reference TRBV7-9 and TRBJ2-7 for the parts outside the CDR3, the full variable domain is DTGVSQNPRHKITKRGQNVTFRCDPISEHNRLYWYRQTLGQGPEFLTYFQNEAQLEKSRLLSDRFSAERPKGSFSTLEIQRTEQGDSAMYLCASSLIASAYEQYFGPGTRLTVT.

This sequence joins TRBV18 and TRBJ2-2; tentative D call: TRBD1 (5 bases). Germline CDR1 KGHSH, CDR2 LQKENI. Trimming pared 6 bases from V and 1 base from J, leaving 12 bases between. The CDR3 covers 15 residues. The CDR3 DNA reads TGTGCCAGCTCGGATACAGGCGAGAACACCGGGGAGCTGTTTTTT. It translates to CASSDTGENTGELFF. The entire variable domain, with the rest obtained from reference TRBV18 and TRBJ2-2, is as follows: NAGVMQNPRHLVRRRGQEARLRCSPMKGHSHVYWYRQLPEEGLKFMVYLQKENIIDESGMPKERFSAEFPKEGPSILRIQQVVRGDSAAYFCASSDTGENTGELFFGEGSRLTVL.

DNA of the CDR3: TGTGCCAGCAGCCAAGGGTTACAGGTATCCTACAATGAGCAGTTCTTC. Its translation is CASSQGLQVSYNEQFF. This chain connects TRBV3-1 (or the pseudogene TRBV3-2) to TRBJ2-1; a weak D match, TRBD1 (5 bases). The CDR3 runs 16 residues. Germline V gene lookup returns CDR1 LGHDT and CDR2 YNNKEL (reference sequence). V lost 1 base, J lost 1 base, and 11 bases lay in between.

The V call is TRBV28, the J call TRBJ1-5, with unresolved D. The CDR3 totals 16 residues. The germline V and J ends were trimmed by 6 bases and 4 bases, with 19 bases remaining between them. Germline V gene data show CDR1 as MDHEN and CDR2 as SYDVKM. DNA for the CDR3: TGTGCCAGCAGGGACTCCGGGCCGCTTATTAATCAGCCCCAGCATTTT. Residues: CASRDSGPLINQPQHF.

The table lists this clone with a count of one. The CDR3 DNA is TGTGCCAGCAGTACAAACAGGGCTGGCATTCAGTACTTC. Translated: CASSTNRAGIQYF. The chain has TRBV5-6 and TRBJ2-4; the D gene is possibly TRBD1 (6 bases). V was pared by 5 bases and J by 9 bases, with 15 bases between. CDR3 size: 13 residues. In germline, CDR1 is SGHDT, CDR2 YYEEEE.

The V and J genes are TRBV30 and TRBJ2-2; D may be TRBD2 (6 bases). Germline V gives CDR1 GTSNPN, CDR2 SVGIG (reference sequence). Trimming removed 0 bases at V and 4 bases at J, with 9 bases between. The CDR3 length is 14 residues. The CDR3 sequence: CAWSVTGGTGELFF. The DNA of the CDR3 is TGTGCCTGGAGTGTAACCGGGGGCACCGGGGAGCTGTTTTTT.

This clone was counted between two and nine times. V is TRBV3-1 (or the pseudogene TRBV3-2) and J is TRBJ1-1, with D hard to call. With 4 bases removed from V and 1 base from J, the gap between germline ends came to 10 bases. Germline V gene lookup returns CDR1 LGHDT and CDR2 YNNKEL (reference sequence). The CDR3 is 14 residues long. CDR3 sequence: CASSRLSGNTEAFF. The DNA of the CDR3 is TGTGCCAGCAGCCGATTGTCCGGGAACACTGAAGCTTTCTTT.

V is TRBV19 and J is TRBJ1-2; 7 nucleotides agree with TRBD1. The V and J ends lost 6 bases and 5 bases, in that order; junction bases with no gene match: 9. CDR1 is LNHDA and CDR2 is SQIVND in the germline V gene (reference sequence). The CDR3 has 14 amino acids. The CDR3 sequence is CASSNRDRPYGYTF. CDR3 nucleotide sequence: TGTGCCAGTAGCAACCGGGACAGACCTTATGGCTACACCTTC. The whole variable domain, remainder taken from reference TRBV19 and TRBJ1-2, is DGGITQSPKYLFRKEGQNVTLSCEQNLNHDAMYWYRQDPGQGLRLIYYSQIVNDFQKGDIAEGYSVSREKKESFPLTVTSAQKNPTAFYLCASSNRDRPYGYTFGSGTRLTVV.

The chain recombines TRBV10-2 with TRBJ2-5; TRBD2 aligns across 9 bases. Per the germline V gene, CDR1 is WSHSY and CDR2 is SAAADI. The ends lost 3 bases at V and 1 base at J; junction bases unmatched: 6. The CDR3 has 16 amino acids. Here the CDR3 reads CASSDETSGLQETQYF. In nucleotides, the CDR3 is TGCGCCAGCAGTGACGAGACTAGCGGCCTCCAAGAGACCCAGTACTTC.

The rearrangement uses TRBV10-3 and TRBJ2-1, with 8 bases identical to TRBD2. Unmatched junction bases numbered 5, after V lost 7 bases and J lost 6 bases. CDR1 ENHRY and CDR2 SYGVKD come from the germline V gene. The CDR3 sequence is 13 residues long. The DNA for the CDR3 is TGTGCCATCAAAGGCGCGGGGGGCAATGAGCAGTTCTTC. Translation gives CAIKGAGGNEQFF.

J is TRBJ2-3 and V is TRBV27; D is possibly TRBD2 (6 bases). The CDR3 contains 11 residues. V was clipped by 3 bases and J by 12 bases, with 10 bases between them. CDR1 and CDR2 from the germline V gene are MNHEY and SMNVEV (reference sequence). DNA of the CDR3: TGTGCCAGCAGTTTGGGGACTGCTCAGTATTTT. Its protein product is CASSLGTAQYF.

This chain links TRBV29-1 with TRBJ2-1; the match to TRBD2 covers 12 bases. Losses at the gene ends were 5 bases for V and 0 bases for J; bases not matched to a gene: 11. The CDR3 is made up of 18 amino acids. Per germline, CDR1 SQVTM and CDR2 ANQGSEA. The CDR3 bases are TGCAGCGTTAAAGCTACTAGCGGGAGGCCCAGCTCCTACAATGAGCAGTTCTTC. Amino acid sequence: CSVKATSGRPSSYNEQFF.

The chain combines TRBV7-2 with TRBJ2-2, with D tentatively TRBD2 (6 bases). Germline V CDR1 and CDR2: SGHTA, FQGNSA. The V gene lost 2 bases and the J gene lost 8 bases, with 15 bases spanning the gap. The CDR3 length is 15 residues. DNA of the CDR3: TGTGCCAGCAGCTTACAGCCCGCCGGGAGTGGGGAGCTGTTTTTT. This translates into CASSLQPAGSGELFF. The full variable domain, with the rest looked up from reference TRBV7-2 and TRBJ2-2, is GAGVSQSPSNKVTEKGKDVELRCDPISGHTALYWYRQSLGQGLEFLIYFQGNSAPDKSGLPSDRFSAERTGGSVSTLTIQRTQQEDSAVYLCASSLQPAGSGELFFGEGSRLTVL.

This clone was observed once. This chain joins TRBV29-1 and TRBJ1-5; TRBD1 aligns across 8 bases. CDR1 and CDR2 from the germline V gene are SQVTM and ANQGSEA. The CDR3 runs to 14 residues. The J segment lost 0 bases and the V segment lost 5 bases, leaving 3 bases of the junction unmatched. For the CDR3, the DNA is TGCAGCGTTAGGGGACAGGCTAGCAATCAGCCCCAGCATTTT. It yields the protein CSVRGQASNQPQHF. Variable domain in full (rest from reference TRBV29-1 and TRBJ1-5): SAVISQKPSRDICQRGTSLTIQCQVDSQVTMMFWYRQQPGQSLTLIATANQGSEATYESGFVIDKFPISRPNLTFSTLTVSNMSPEDSSIYLCSVRGQASNQPQHFGDGTRLSIL.

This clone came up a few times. CDR3 nucleotides: TGTGCCTGGAGTGCCGGGCCCCCGGGGATCGAGCAGTACTTC. Translation gives CAWSAGPPGIEQYF. The chain joins TRBV30 to TRBJ2-7, with D possibly TRBD2 on 5 matching bases. The CDR3 sequence is 14 residues long. Germline CDR1 reads GTSNPN; CDR2 reads SVGIG (reference sequence). V was cut by 1 base and J by 6 bases, with 16 bases left in between. Full variable domain (outside the CDR3, taken from reference TRBV30 and TRBJ2-7): SQTIHQWPATLVQPVGSPLSLECTVEGTSNPNLYWYRQAAGRGLQLLFYSVGIGQISSEVPQNLSASRPQDRQFILSSKKLLLSDSGFYLCAWSAGPPGIEQYFGPGTRLTVT.

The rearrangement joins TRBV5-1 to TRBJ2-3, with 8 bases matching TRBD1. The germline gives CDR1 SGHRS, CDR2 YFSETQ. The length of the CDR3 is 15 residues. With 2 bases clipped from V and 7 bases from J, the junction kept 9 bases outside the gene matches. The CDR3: CASSFMLQGAYTQYF. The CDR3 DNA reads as TGCGCCAGCAGCTTCATGTTGCAGGGGGCGTATACGCAGTATTTT.

The CDR3 bases are TGTGCCAGCAGCTCGACCAGGACTACGGAAGAGACCCAGTACTTC. Its protein product is CASSSTRTTEETQYF. This chain connects TRBV7-2 to TRBJ2-5, with D perhaps matching TRBD2 (6 bases). The germline V and J ends were trimmed by 4 bases and 3 bases, with 15 bases remaining between them. The germline V gene has CDR1 SGHTA and CDR2 FQGNSA. The CDR3 runs 15 residues.

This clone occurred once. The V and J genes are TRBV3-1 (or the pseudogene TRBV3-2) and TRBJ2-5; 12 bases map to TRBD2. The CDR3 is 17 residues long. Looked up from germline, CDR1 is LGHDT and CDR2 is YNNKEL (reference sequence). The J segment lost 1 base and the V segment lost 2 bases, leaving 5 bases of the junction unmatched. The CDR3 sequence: CASSQSWTSGIQETQYF. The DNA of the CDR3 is TGTGCCAGCAGCCAAAGTTGGACTAGCGGGATCCAAGAGACCCAGTACTTC.

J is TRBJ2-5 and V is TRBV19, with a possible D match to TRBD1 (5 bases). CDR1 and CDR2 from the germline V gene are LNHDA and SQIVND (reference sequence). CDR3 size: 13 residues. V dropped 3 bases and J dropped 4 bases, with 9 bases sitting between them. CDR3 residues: CASSMRQGETQYF. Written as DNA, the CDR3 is TGTGCCAGTAGTATGAGGCAGGGAGAGACCCAGTACTTC. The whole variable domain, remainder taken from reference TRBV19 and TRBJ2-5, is DGGITQSPKYLFRKEGQNVTLSCEQNLNHDAMYWYRQDPGQGLRLIYYSQIVNDFQKGDIAEGYSVSREKKESFPLTVTSAQKNPTAFYLCASSMRQGETQYFGPGTRLLVL.